This T cell receptor (beta chain) was identified in a study of blood T cell repertoires in COVID-19. Background on the study: From T cells, B-cell-depleted T cells, or PBMCs came the material, which was cDNA or gDNA.

Participants' reported clinical history set cohort assignment. Sequenced by immunoSEQ multiplex PCR; TCRdb stores in-frame clones only, minus some. The sample shows over 250,000 clones, around 90% of them seen only once. Germline CDR1 is LNHNV and CDR2 is YYDKDF (reference sequence). CDR3 size: 13 residues. The V and J ends lost 10 bases and 2 bases, in that order; junction bases with no gene match: 7. The chain uses TRBV15 and TRBJ1-1, with 7 bases aligning to TRBD1. The clonotype comes from a woman between 18 and 29 years old who had recovered from COVID-19. The sample was PBMCs or T cells enriched from blood (not recorded which). The CDR3 DNA reads TGTGCCATCAACAGGGGCTATAACACTGAAGCTTTCTTT. This codes for CAINRGYNTEAFF. The complete variable domain, with remaining parts taken from reference TRBV15 and TRBJ1-1, reads DAMVIQNPRYQVTQFGKPVTLSCSQTLNHNVMYWYQQKSSQAPKLLFHYYDKDFNNEADTPDNFQSRRPNTSFCFLDIRSPGLGDTAMYLCAINRGYNTEAFFGQGTRLTVV.